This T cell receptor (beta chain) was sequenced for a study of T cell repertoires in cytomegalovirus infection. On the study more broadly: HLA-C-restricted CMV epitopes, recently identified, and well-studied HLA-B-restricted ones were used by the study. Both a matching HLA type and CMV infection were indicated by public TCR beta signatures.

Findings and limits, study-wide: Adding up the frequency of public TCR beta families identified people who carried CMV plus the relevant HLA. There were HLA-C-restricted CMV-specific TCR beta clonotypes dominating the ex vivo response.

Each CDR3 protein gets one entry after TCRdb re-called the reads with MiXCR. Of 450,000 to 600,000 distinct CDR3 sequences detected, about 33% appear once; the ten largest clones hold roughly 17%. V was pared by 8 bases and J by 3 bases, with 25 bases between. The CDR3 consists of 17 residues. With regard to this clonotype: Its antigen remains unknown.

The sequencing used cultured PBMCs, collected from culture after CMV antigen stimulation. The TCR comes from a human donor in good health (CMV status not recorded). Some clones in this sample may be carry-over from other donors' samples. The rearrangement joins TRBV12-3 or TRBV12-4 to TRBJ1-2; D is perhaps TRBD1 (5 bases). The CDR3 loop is CASGLGQGGGRDYGYTF. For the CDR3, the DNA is TGTGCCAGCGGCCTGGGGCAGGGAGGAGGTCGAGACTATGGCTACACCTTC.